Sequencing of this TCR beta chain was carried out in a study of CD8+CD57+ T cells in acquired aplastic anemia. The wider study: Average DNA yield from sorted CD4+ and CD8+ cells was around 3 ug.

The ends lost 3 bases at V and 6 bases at J; junction bases unmatched: 6. This CDR3 has 13 residues. CDR1 SGHRS and CDR2 YFSETQ come from the germline V gene. CDR3 and TCR beta VDJ profiling relied on genomic DNA as the template. From the reads, TCRdb called clonotypes with MiXCR, one entry per CDR3 protein. The sample holds under 200,000 distinct CDR3 sequences, roughly 50% seen once. Before being chosen for sequencing, patients had shown CD8+CD57+ cell expansion by flow cytometry. The sequence was obtained from a human donor with aplastic anemia. J is TRBJ2-7 and V is TRBV5-1, with 7 bases identical to TRBD1. Specimen: sorted CD4+, CD8+, or CD8+CD57+ T cells (not recorded which) from PBMCs. The DNA for the CDR3 is TGCGCCAGCAGCTGGACAGGACCTAGCGAGCAGTACTTC. Protein: CASSWTGPSEQYF.